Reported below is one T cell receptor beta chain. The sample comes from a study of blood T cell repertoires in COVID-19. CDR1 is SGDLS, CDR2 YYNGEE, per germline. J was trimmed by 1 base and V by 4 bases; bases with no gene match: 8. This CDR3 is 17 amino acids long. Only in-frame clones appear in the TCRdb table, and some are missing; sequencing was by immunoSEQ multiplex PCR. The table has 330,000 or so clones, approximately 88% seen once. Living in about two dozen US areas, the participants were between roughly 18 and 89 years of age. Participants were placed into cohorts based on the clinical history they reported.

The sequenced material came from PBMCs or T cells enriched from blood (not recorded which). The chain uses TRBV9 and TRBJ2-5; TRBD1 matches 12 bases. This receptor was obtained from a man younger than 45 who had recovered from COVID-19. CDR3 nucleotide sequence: TGTGCCAGCAGCAACCCGGGACAGGGGGCTTTCCAAGAGACCCAGTACTTC. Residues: CASSNPGQGAFQETQYF.